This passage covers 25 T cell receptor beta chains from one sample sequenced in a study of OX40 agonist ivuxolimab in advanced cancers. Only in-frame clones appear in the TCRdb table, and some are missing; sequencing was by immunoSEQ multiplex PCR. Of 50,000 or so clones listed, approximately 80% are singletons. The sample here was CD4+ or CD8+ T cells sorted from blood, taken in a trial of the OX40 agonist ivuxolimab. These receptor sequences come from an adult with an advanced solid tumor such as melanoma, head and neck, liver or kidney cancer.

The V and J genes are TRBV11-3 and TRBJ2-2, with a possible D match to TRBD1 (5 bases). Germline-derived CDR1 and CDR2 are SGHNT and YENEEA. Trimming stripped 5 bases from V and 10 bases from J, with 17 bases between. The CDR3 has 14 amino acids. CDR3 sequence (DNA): TGTGCCAGCAGCACCCTGGGGCCATACCCGGAGCTGTTTTTT. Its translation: CASSTLGPYPELFF. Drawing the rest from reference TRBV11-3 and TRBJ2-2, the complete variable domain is EAGVVQSPRYKIIEKKQPVAFWCNPISGHNTLYWYLQNLGQGPELLIRYENEEAVDDSQLPKDRFSAERLKGVDSTLKIQPAELGDSAVYLCASSTLGPYPELFFGEGSRLTVL.

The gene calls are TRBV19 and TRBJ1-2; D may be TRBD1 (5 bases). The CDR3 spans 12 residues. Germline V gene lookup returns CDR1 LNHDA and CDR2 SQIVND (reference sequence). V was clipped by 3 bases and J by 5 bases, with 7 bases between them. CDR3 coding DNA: TGTGCCAGTAGTATGGCAGGGTATGGCTACACCTTC. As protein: CASSMAGYGYTF.

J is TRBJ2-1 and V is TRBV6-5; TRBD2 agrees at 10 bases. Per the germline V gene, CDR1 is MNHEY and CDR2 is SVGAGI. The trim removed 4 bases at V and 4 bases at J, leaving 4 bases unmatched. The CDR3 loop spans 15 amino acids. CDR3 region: CASSSIAGGYNEQFF. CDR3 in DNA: TGTGCCAGCAGTTCCATAGCGGGAGGATACAATGAGCAGTTCTTC.

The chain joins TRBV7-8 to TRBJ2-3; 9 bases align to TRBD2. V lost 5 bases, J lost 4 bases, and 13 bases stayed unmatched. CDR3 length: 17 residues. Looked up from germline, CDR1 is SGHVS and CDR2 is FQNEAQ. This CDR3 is CASSLTSGRRLSDTQYF. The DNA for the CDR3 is TGTGCCAGCAGCCTTACTAGCGGGCGGAGGTTGTCAGATACGCAGTATTTT.

The CDR3 reads CASNRRGRASYEQYV. For the CDR3, the DNA is TGTGCCAGCAACAGACGGGGGCGCGCGTCCTACGAGCAGTACGTC. V is TRBV11-3 and J is TRBJ2-7; either TRBD1 or TRBD2 may fit D (6 bases each). Germline assignment: CDR1 SGHNT and CDR2 YENEEA. The CDR3 consists of 15 residues. The V end was cut by 7 bases, the J end by 1 base, with 17 bases between.

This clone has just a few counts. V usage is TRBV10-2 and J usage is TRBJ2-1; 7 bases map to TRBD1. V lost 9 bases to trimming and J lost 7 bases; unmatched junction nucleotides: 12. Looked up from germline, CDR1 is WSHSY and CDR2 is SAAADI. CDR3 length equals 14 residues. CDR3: CASWDSGLLNEQFF. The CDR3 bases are TGCGCCAGTTGGGACAGTGGGTTACTGAATGAGCAGTTCTTC.

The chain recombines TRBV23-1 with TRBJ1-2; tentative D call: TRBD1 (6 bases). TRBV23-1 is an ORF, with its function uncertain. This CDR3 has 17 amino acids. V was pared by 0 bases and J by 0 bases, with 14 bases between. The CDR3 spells CASSQSGRQAANYGYTF. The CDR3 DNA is TGCGCCAGCAGTCAATCGGGGAGACAGGCTGCTAACTATGGCTACACCTTC.

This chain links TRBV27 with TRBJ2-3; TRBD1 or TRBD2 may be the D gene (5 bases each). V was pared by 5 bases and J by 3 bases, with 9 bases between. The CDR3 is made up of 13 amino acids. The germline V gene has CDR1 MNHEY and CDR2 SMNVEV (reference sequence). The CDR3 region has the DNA TGTGCCAGCAGTATGAGGGGTACAGATACGCAGTATTTT. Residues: CASSMRGTDTQYF.

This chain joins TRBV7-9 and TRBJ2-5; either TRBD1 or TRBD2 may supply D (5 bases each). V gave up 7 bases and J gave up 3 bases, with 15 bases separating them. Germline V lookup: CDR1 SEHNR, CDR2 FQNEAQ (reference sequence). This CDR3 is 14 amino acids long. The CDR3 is CASTQWGSEETQYF. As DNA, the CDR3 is TGTGCCAGCACCCAGTGGGGGAGTGAAGAGACCCAGTACTTC.

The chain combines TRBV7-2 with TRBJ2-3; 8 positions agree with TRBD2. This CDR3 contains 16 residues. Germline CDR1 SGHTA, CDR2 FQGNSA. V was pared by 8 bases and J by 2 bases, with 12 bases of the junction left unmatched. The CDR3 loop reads CASGGGAGGLTDTQYF. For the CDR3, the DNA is TGTGCCAGCGGGGGGGGCGCGGGAGGCCTCACAGATACGCAGTATTTT.

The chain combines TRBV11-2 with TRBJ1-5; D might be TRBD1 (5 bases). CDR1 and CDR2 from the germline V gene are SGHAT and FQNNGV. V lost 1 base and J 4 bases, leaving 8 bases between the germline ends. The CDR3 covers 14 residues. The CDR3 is CASSLGGTNQPQHF. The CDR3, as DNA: TGTGCCAGCAGCTTAGGGGGGACGAATCAGCCCCAGCATTTT. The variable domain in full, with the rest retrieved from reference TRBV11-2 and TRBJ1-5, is EAGVAQSPRYKIIEKRQSVAFWCNPISGHATLYWYQQILGQGPKLLIQFQNNGVVDDSQLPKDRFSAERLKGVDSTLKIQPAKLEDSAVYLCASSLGGTNQPQHFGDGTRLSIL.

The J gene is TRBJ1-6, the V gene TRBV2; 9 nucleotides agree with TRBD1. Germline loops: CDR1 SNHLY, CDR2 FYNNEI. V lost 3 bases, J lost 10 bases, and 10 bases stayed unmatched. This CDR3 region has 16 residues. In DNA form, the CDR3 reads TGTGCCAGCAGTGATTTTGGGACAGGGTCAAAATCACCCCTCCACTTT. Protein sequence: CASSDFGTGSKSPLHF.

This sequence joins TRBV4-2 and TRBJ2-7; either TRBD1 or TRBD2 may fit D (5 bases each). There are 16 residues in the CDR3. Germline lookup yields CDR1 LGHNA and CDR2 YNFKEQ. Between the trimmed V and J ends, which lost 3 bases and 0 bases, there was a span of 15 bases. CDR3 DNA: TGTGCCAGCAGCCAGGATGGGGCTGGGGGCTCCTACGAGCAGTACTTC. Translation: CASSQDGAGGSYEQYF.

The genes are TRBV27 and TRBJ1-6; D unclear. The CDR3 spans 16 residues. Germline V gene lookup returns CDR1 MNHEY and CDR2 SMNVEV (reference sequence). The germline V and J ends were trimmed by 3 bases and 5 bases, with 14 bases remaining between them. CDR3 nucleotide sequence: TGTGCCAGCAGTTTCCTCCCGACAATAAATAATTCACCCCTCCACTTT. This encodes CASSFLPTINNSPLHF.

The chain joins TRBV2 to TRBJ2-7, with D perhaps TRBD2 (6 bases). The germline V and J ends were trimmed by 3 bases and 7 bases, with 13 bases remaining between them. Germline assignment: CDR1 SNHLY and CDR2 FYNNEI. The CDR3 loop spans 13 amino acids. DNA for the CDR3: TGTGCCAGCAGTGAGGGACTTACATCAGAGCAGTACTTC. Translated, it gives CASSEGLTSEQYF.

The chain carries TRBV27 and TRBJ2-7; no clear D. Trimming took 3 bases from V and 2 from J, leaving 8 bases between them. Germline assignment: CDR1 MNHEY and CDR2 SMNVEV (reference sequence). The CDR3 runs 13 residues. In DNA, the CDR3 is TGTGCCAGCAGTTTGAAGGGTCCCTACGAGCAGTACTTC. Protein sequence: CASSLKGPYEQYF.

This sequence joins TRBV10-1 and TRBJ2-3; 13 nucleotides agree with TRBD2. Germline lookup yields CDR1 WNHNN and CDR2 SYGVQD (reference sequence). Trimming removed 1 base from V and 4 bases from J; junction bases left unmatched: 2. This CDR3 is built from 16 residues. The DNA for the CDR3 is TGCGCCAGCAGTGAGTTCGGACTAGCGGGAGCAGATACGCAGTATTTT. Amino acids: CASSEFGLAGADTQYF.

The CDR3 bases are TGTGCCAGCAGTGGGACTATCCAGGGTGCAGGGGTCTATGGCTACACCTTC. Translated, it gives CASSGTIQGAGVYGYTF. V is TRBV2 and J is TRBJ1-2; tentatively, D is TRBD1 (6 bases). Germline V gene data show CDR1 as SNHLY and CDR2 as FYNNEI. The CDR3 has 17 amino acids. Trimming took 4 bases from V and 4 from J, leaving 22 bases between them.

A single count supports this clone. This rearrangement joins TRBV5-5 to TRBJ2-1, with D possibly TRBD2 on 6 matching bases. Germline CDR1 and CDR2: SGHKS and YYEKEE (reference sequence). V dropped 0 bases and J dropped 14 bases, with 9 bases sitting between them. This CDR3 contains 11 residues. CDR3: CASSLVGEEFF. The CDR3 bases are TGTGCCAGCAGCTTGGTAGGGGAGGAGTTCTTC. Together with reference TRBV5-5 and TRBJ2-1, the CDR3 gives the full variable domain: DAGVTQSPTHLIKTRGQQVTLRCSPISGHKSVSWYQQVLGQGPQFIFQYYEKEERGRGNFPDRFSARQFPNYSSELNVNALLLGDSALYLCASSLVGEEFFGPGTRLTVL.

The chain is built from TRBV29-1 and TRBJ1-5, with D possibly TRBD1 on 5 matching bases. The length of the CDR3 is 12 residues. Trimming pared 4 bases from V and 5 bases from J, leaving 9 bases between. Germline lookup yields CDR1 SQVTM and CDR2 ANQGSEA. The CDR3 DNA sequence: TGCAGCGTTGGGGACGGGGATCAGCCCCAGCATTTT. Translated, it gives CSVGDGDQPQHF.

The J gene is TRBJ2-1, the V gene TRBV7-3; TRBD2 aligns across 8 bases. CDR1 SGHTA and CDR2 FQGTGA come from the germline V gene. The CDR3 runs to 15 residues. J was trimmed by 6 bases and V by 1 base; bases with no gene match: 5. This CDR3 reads CASSLISGGINEQFF. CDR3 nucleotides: TGTGCCAGCAGCTTAATCAGCGGGGGTATCAATGAGCAGTTCTTC.

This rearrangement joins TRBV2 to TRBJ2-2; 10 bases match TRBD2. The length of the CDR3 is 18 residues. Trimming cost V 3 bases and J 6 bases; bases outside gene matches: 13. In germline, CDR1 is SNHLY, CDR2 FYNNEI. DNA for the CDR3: TGTGCCAGCAGTGAGCGGGGGTCACCGGGACTAGCGTCCGGGGAGCTGTTTTTT. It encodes CASSERGSPGLASGELFF.

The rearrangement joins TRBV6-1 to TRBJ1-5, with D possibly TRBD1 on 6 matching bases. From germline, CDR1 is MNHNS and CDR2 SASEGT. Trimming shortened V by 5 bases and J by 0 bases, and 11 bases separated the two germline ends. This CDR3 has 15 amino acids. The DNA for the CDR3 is TGTGCCAGCAGTCTAGGGACACATAGCAATCAGCCCCAGCATTTT. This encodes CASSLGTHSNQPQHF.

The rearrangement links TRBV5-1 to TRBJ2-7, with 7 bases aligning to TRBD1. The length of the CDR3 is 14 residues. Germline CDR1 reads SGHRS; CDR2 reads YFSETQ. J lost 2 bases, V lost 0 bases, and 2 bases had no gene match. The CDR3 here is CASSLGTGPYEQYF. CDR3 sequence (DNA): TGCGCCAGCAGCTTGGGGACAGGTCCCTACGAGCAGTACTTC.

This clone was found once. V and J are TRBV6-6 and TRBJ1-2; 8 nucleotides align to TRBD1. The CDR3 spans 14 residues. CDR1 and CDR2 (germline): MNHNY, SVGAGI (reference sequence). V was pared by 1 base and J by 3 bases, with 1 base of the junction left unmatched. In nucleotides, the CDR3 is TGTGCCAGCAGTTACTTACAGGGGGACTATGGCTACACCTTC. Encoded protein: CASSYLQGDYGYTF.